These 30 T cell receptor beta chains came from one sample sequenced in a study of naive and memory T cell subsets. Study observations and caveats: Possibly reflecting memory cells re-expressing CD45RA, a few larger clonotypes occurred in naive repertoires, especially CD8.

An equimolar mix of two oligonucleotides served as the beta constant-region primer for TRBC1 and TRBC2. Nested alpha and beta constant-region primers with the SP2 primer drove four PCR rounds on ligated cDNA. TCRdb recomputed calls from the UMI-ligation and nested PCR reads with MiXCR, one row per CDR3 protein. This sample carries 85,000 to 130,000 distinct CDR3 sequences, approximately 15% of them seen once, and the ten largest clones take approximately 2.8%. These receptors' antigens are unknown. Input material: naive CD8+ T cells from blood. All receptors derive from a human donor in good health.

This clonotype has only a few counts. This rearrangement joins TRBV30 to TRBJ1-2; no firm D call. CDR1 GTSNPN and CDR2 SVGIG come from the germline V gene (reference sequence). With 2 bases removed from V and 0 bases from J, the gap between germline ends came to 13 bases. CDR3 length equals 15 residues. CDR3 DNA sequence: TGTGCCTGGAGTCCCAGTGCCTCCTCTAACTATGGCTACACCTTC. Translated, it gives CAWSPSASSNYGYTF.

This clonotype was counted a few times. V usage is TRBV13 and J usage is TRBJ1-1; no firm D call. This CDR3 is 12 amino acids long. Deletions cut 5 bases from V and 11 bases from J, with 15 bases between. The germline V gene has CDR1 PRHDT and CDR2 FYEKMQ (reference sequence). The CDR3 region has the DNA TGTGCCAGCAGCCCACGGACCGTGAGGGCTTTCTTT. It specifies CASSPRTVRAFF.

The genes are TRBV20-1 and TRBJ2-1; D may be TRBD1 or TRBD2 (6 bases each). CDR1 is DFQATT and CDR2 is SNEGSKA in the germline V gene (reference sequence). V was shortened by 3 bases and J by 0 bases, with 12 bases between the two germline ends. The CDR3 contains 15 residues. The CDR3 sequence: CSASGGLSSYNEQFF. The CDR3 DNA sequence: TGCAGTGCTAGCGGGGGCCTTAGCTCCTACAATGAGCAGTTCTTC.

As concerns this clonotype: No conserved phenylalanine or tryptophan ends this CDR3, so it is likely a read error. The chain recombines TRBV27 with TRBJ2-7; D is unclear. The CDR3 runs to 14 residues. In germline, CDR1 is MNHEY, CDR2 SMNVEV (reference sequence). V lost 3 bases and J 2 bases, leaving 11 bases between the germline ends. CDR3 sequence reads: CASSFGGPAYEQYS. DNA of the CDR3: TGTGCCAGCAGTTTTGGCGGTCCTGCCTACGAGCAGTACTCC.

The chain carries TRBV27 and TRBJ1-2; TRBD1 might be the D (6 bases). The CDR3 totals 15 residues. Germline V gives CDR1 MNHEY, CDR2 SMNVEV (reference sequence). V lost 4 bases, J lost 5 bases, and 17 bases lay in between. CDR3 loop: CASSSTPDSAYGYTF. The CDR3 nucleotides are TGTGCCAGCAGTTCGACTCCGGACAGCGCGTATGGCTACACCTTC.

This chain uses TRBV20-1 with TRBJ2-1; D is undetermined. This CDR3 contains 15 residues. Germline values: CDR1 DFQATT, CDR2 SNEGSKA (reference sequence). The V end was cut by 0 bases, the J end by 2 bases, with 11 bases between. The CDR3 reads CSARDRQNPYNEQFF. As DNA, the CDR3 is TGCAGTGCTAGAGATCGGCAGAATCCCTACAATGAGCAGTTCTTC.

This clonotype was observed at least ten times. The chain has TRBV28 and TRBJ1-2, with D tentatively TRBD1 (5 bases). Germline lookup yields CDR1 MDHEN and CDR2 SYDVKM. V was cut by 3 bases and J by 1 base, with 15 bases left in between. The CDR3 consists of 16 residues. The CDR3 is CASSLRGVPLNYGYTF. The CDR3 DNA sequence: TGTGCCAGCAGTTTGCGGGGGGTCCCGCTTAACTATGGCTACACCTTC.

V gene TRBV28 combines with J gene TRBJ2-1; D is possibly TRBD1 (8 bases). The germline V gene encodes CDR1 MDHEN and CDR2 SYDVKM. The CDR3 has 12 amino acids. V lost 11 bases and J 7 bases, leaving 15 bases between the germline ends. The CDR3 DNA follows: TGTGCCGGTAACAGGGGGGGGAATGAGCAGTTCTTC. Amino acids: CAGNRGGNEQFF.

In DNA form, the CDR3 reads TGTGCCAGCAGCCTCCCGGGGGTGGGGCGGACGACGGACGACGAGCAGTACTTC. This gives the protein CASSLPGVGRTTDDEQYF. The chain couples TRBV7-9 to TRBJ2-7, with TRBD2 as a possible D gene (6 bases). Trimming removed 5 bases at V and 5 bases at J, with 28 bases between. This CDR3 spans 18 amino acids. CDR1 and CDR2 (germline): SEHNR, FQNEAQ (reference sequence).

The CDR3 here is CASNGPSWEQYF. Written as DNA, the CDR3 is TGTGCCAGCAATGGCCCCTCTTGGGAGCAGTACTTC. V gene TRBV7-3 combines with J gene TRBJ2-7, with D unresolved. Between the trimmed V and J ends, which lost 7 bases and 7 bases, there was a span of 14 bases. In germline, CDR1 is SGHTA, CDR2 FQGTGA. The CDR3 contains 12 residues.

The chain links TRBV12-3 or TRBV12-4 to TRBJ2-1; 8 bases map to TRBD2. J was trimmed by 9 bases and V by 6 bases; bases with no gene match: 4. This CDR3 contains 12 residues. The CDR3, as DNA: TGTGCCAGCAGCACGGGGGGGAGTGAGCAGTTCTTC. This translates into CASSTGGSEQFF.

This clonotype was seen a handful of times. V is TRBV20-1 and J is TRBJ2-3; unclear D gene. V was cut by 0 bases and J by 2 bases, with 18 bases left in between. The CDR3 covers 17 residues. Germline V gene sequence: CDR1 DFQATT, CDR2 SNEGSKA (reference sequence). CDR3 sequence reads: CSARDGDWAQTTDTQYF. In DNA form, the CDR3 reads TGCAGTGCTAGAGATGGCGACTGGGCCCAAACCACAGATACGCAGTATTTT.

This clonotype has a count of ten or more. J is TRBJ2-7 and V is TRBV7-9, with TRBD2 matching over 13 bases. The germline gives CDR1 SEHNR, CDR2 FQNEAQ (reference sequence). This CDR3 is built from 14 residues. The J segment lost 7 bases and the V segment lost 4 bases, leaving 4 bases of the junction unmatched. The CDR3 bases are TGTGCCAGCAGCTCCGGGACTAGCGGGACTGAGCAGTACTTC. It codes for CASSSGTSGTEQYF. The full variable domain, its missing parts supplied by reference TRBV7-9 and TRBJ2-7, is DTGVSQNPRHKITKRGQNVTFRCDPISEHNRLYWYRQTLGQGPEFLTYFQNEAQLEKSRLLSDRFSAERPKGSFSTLEIQRTEQGDSAMYLCASSSGTSGTEQYFGPGTRLTVT.

The chain has TRBV4-2 and TRBJ2-2, with D possibly being TRBD1 (6 bases). The V gene's germline CDR1 is LGHNA and CDR2 YNFKEQ. V gave up 7 bases and J gave up 5 bases, with 14 bases separating them. The CDR3 totals 14 residues. The CDR3: CASTLGAGTGELFF. CDR3 nucleotide sequence: TGTGCCAGCACCTTGGGGGCAGGGACCGGGGAGCTGTTTTTT.

V usage is TRBV23-1 and J usage is TRBJ2-1; possibly TRBD2 for D (5 bases). TRBV23-1 is an ORF for which the function is uncertain. The CDR3 extends over 9 amino acids. Trimming shortened V by 9 bases and J by 10 bases, and 7 bases separated the two germline ends. The DNA of the CDR3 is TGCGCCAGTGGAGGAGAGCAGTTCTTC. Translating it yields CASGGEQFF.

The V and J genes are TRBV7-6 and TRBJ1-1, with D possibly being TRBD1 (5 bases). CDR3 length equals 16 residues. The V end lost 5 bases, the J end lost 5 bases, and 21 bases lay between the germline ends. Germline V lookup: CDR1 SGHVS, CDR2 FNYEAQ. The CDR3 sequence is CASSLLEGQGGTEAFF. CDR3 sequence (DNA): TGTGCCAGCAGCCTACTAGAGGGGCAGGGAGGGACTGAAGCTTTCTTT.

The chain links TRBV29-1 to TRBJ2-7, with TRBD1 matching over 7 bases. Germline CDR1 is SQVTM and CDR2 is ANQGSEA. The CDR3 spans 14 residues. V gave up 2 bases and J gave up 3 bases; unmatched junction bases: 7. The CDR3 reads CSVEKGSGGYEQYF. The CDR3 DNA sequence: TGCAGCGTTGAAAAGGGATCAGGGGGCTACGAGCAGTACTTC.

The table lists this clonotype with a few counts. The rearrangement joins TRBV12-3 or TRBV12-4 to TRBJ2-1; D ambiguous. CDR3 length: 13 amino acids. Trimming cost V 6 bases and J 5 bases, with 11 bases left between them. The DNA of the CDR3 is TGTGCCAGCAGCTCCGGACCAGACAATGAGCAGTTCTTC. This gives the protein CASSSGPDNEQFF.

This clonotype was seen at least ten times. The CDR3 region is CASSFRENEKLFF. The CDR3 DNA follows: TGTGCCAGCAGCTTCCGTGAAAATGAAAAACTGTTTTTT. This rearrangement joins TRBV7-6 to TRBJ1-4; no clear D. CDR3 length: 13 amino acids. The germline V gene encodes CDR1 SGHVS and CDR2 FNYEAQ. Trimming took 3 bases from V and 5 from J, leaving 7 bases between them.

At least ten counts were recorded for this clonotype. V gene TRBV7-9 combines with J gene TRBJ2-5, with D maybe TRBD2 (5 bases). The V end lost 5 bases, the J end lost 7 bases, and 11 bases lay between the germline ends. In germline, CDR1 is SEHNR, CDR2 FQNEAQ (reference sequence). CDR3 length: 12 amino acids. The CDR3 DNA reads as TGTGCCAGCAGCCCCGGGGAGTGGACCCAGTACTTC. It yields the protein CASSPGEWTQYF. Full variable domain (remainder filled in from reference TRBV7-9 and TRBJ2-5): DTGVSQNPRHKITKRGQNVTFRCDPISEHNRLYWYRQTLGQGPEFLTYFQNEAQLEKSRLLSDRFSAERPKGSFSTLEIQRTEQGDSAMYLCASSPGEWTQYFGPGTRLLVL.

This clonotype came up a few times. The V and J genes are TRBV4-3 and TRBJ2-2; the D is unclear. Germline-derived CDR1 and CDR2 are LGHNA and YSLEER. The V end was cut by 0 bases, the J end by 6 bases, with 8 bases between. The CDR3 runs 14 residues. The DNA of the CDR3 is TGCGCCAGCAGCCAAGATGGACGGTCCGGGGAGCTGTTTTTT. Translated, it gives CASSQDGRSGELFF.

The V gene is TRBV4-1, the J gene TRBJ2-7; D gene unclear. The germline CDR1 and CDR2 sequences are MGHRA and YSYEKL. V lost 1 base, J lost 2 bases, and 12 bases lay in between. This CDR3 has 15 amino acids. The DNA for the CDR3 is TGCGCCAGCAGCCAAGTTCCCGCAGGAACCTACGAGCAGTACTTC. It codes for CASSQVPAGTYEQYF.

The CDR3 region has the DNA TGTGCCAGCAGCTTAGAGGGAGGCGCCAAACCCATGCCCTACGAGCAGTACTTC. This codes for CASSLEGGAKPMPYEQYF. The chain is built from TRBV11-2 and TRBJ2-7; possibly TRBD2 for D (6 bases). Looked up from germline, CDR1 is SGHAT and CDR2 is FQNNGV. Trimming removed 0 bases at V and 2 bases at J, with 20 bases between. The CDR3 loop spans 18 amino acids.

The table lists this clonotype with a few counts. This chain links TRBV20-1 with TRBJ1-2, with a weak D call TRBD1 (5 bases). Germline CDR1 is DFQATT and CDR2 is SNEGSKA (reference sequence). The CDR3 is 13 residues long. The germline V and J ends were trimmed by 6 bases and 4 bases, with 15 bases remaining between them. Here the CDR3 DNA reads TGCAGTGCCTCCCCGGGGGGTCTCTATGGCTACACCTTC. Translating it yields CSASPGGLYGYTF.

This clonotype was found a few times. CDR3 DNA: TGTGCCAGCAGCTTTTCCCCCCAAGAGACCCAGTACTTC. As protein: CASSFSPQETQYF. The chain carries TRBV11-2 and TRBJ2-5; D remains unclear. Trimming stripped 3 bases from V and 1 base from J, with 6 bases between. CDR3 length: 13 amino acids. CDR1 SGHAT and CDR2 FQNNGV come from the germline V gene.

The sample holds a few counts of this clonotype. The gene calls are TRBV5-6 and TRBJ1-1; D is unclear. The CDR3 runs to 15 residues. Germline V gene data show CDR1 as SGHDT and CDR2 as YYEEEE. V lost 0 bases and J lost 0, with 9 bases in between. The CDR3 DNA reads TGTGCCAGCAGCTTGGGGGGTAACTTGAACACTGAAGCTTTCTTT. Encoded protein: CASSLGGNLNTEAFF.

There are many counts of this clonotype. This chain joins TRBV27 and TRBJ2-1; 11 bases are a match to TRBD2. The J segment lost 5 bases and the V segment lost 4 bases, leaving 1 base of the junction unmatched. The CDR3 is 14 residues long. Germline V CDR1 and CDR2: MNHEY, SMNVEV (reference sequence). The CDR3 bases are TGTGCCAGCAGTTGGGGACTAGCGGACAATGAGCAGTTCTTC. Amino acids: CASSWGLADNEQFF.

The chain employs TRBV19 and TRBJ2-7; 8 positions agree with TRBD1. This CDR3 is built from 12 residues. V was pared by 3 bases and J by 9 bases, with 4 bases of the junction left unmatched. CDR1 is LNHDA and CDR2 is SQIVND in the germline V gene (reference sequence). CDR3 residues: CASSIGQGVQYF. The CDR3 DNA sequence: TGTGCCAGTAGTATTGGACAGGGAGTGCAGTACTTC.

This clonotype appeared a few times. The chain joins TRBV6-1 to TRBJ2-3; D is possibly TRBD2 (6 bases). CDR3 length: 14 amino acids. V was pared by 8 bases and J by 0 bases, with 12 bases between. Per germline, CDR1 MNHNS and CDR2 SASEGT. The CDR3 DNA reads as TGTGCCAGCCCCTCGGGAGCTAGCACAGATACGCAGTATTTT. As protein: CASPSGASTDTQYF.

This rearrangement joins TRBV20-1 to TRBJ2-4, with TRBD2 matching over 9 bases. The germline gives CDR1 DFQATT, CDR2 SNEGSKA (reference sequence). The CDR3 runs to 16 residues. Trimming cost V 5 bases and J 5 bases; bases outside gene matches: 13. The CDR3 DNA sequence: TGCAGTGCTGGGTTAGCGGGAGTGGCTGGCGAAAACATTCAGTACTTC. The encoded protein is CSAGLAGVAGENIQYF.